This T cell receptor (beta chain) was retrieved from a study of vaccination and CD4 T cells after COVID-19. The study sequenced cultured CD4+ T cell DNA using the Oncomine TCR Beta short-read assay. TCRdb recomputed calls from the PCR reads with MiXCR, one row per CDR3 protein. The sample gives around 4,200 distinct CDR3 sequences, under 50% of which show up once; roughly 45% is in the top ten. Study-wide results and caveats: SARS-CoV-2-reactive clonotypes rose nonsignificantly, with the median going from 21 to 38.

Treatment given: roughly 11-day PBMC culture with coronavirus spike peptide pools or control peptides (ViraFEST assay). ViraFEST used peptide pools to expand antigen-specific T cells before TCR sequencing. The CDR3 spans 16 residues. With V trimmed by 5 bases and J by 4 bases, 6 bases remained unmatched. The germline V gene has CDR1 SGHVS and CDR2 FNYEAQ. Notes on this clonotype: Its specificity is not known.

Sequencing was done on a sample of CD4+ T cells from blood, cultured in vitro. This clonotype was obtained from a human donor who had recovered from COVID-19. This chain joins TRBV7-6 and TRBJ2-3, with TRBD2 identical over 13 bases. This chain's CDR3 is CASSPRTSGSSDTQYF. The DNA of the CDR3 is TGTGCCAGCAGCCCCCGGACTAGCGGGAGTTCAGATACGCAGTATTTT.